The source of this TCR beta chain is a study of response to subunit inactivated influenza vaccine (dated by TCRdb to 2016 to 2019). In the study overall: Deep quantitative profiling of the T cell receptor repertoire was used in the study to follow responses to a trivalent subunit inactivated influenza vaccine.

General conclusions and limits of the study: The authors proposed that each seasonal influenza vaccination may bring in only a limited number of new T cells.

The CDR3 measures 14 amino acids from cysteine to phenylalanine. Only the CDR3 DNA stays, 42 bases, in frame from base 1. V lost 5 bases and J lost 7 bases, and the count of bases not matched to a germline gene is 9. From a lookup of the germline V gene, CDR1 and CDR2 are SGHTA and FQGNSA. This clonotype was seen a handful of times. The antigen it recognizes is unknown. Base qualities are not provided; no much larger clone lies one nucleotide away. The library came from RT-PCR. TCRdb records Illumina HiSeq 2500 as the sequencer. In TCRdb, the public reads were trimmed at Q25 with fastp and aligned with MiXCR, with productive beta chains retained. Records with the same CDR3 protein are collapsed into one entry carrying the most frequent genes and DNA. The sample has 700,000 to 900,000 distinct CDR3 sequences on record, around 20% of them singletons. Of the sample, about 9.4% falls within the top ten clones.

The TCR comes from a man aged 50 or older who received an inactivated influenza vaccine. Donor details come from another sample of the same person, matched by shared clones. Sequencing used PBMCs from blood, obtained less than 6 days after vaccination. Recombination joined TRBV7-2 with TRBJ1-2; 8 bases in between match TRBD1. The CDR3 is CASSNDRGRGGYTF. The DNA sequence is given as TGTGCCAGCAGCAACGACAGGGGACGGGGTGGCTACACCTTC.